This T cell receptor (beta chain) was recovered during a study of CD8 T cells in ankylosing spondylitis. General study findings and limits: Ankylosing spondylitis blood seemed to carry a telltale TCR beta motif made of about 8 highly homologous variants.

As concerns this clonotype: No antigen is known for it.

Each CDR3 protein gets one entry after TCRdb re-called the 5' RACE reads with MiXCR. Of about 750,000 distinct CDR3 sequences in the sample, roughly 19% were seen once. The germline V gene encodes CDR1 DFQATT and CDR2 SNEGSKA (reference sequence). The CDR3 runs to 14 residues. Deletions cut 6 bases from V and 3 bases from J, with 14 bases between. The source of this sequence is a male donor with ankylosing spondylitis. V usage is TRBV20-1 and J usage is TRBJ2-2; D is undetermined. Material: blood, either unsorted or a sorted T cell fraction (not recorded which). Here the CDR3 DNA reads TGCAGTGCGACCCCTGGTTGGCACACCGGGGAGCTGTTTTTT. Residues: CSATPGWHTGELFF.